These 3 T cell receptor beta chains share one sample of origin, sequenced in a study of T cells in Graves' hyperthyroidism and ophthalmopathy. RNA transcripts were the template for amplifying TCR beta CDR3 regions. Researchers ran a first-round RT-PCR on the TCR CDR3 using the HTBI primer set. MiXCR, run by TCRdb on the multiplex PCR reads, gives a single entry per CDR3 protein. The repertoire holds about 700,000 distinct CDR3 sequences, with 45% as singletons. The specimen sequenced was peripheral blood or thyroid tissue (not recorded which). The receptors were gathered from an adult man with Graves' disease, either hyperthyroidism or ophthalmopathy (not recorded which).

This clonotype was seen just once. The DNA is left out, because the CDR3 cannot be placed on it with certainty; the CDR3 is given as TCRdb lists it. The chain carries TRBV11-1 and TRBJ2-5; TRBD2, the table's D call, lacks a check against the DNA. 18 amino acids form the CDR3, both terminal residues included. Germline V gene data show CDR1 as SGHAT and CDR2 as FQDESV (reference sequence). The CDR3 loop is CDSSFYICSALGGETQYF.

This clonotype was recorded once. The gene calls are TRBV29-1 and TRBJ2-7, with TRBD1 matching 8 bases. V lost 3 bases to trimming and J lost 0 bases; unmatched junction nucleotides: 4. The CDR3 is 14 amino acids. Germline-derived CDR1 and CDR2 are SQVTM and ANQGSEA. CDR3 nucleotides: TGCAGCGTTGAGGACAGGGCGAGCTCCTACGAGCAGTACTTC. This gives the protein CSVEDRASSYEQYF.

With respect to this clonotype: The junction and the germline gene differ at one end; a read error may be behind it. The CDR3 sequence: CASSEDEQGSYEQYF. The DNA of the CDR3 is TGTGCCAGCAGTGAAGATGAGCAGGGCTCCTACGAGCAGTACTTC. The rearrangement links TRBV10-3 to TRBJ2-7; a weak D match, TRBD1 (5 bases). The germline gives CDR1 ENHRY, CDR2 SYGVKD. CDR3 length: 15 amino acids.